This T cell receptor beta chain was captured by sequencing in a study of T cell responses to AZD1222 COVID-19 vaccine (dated by TCRdb to the early 2020s). Regarding the research as a whole: Because spike-specific TCR depth and breadth did not differ between the two schedules, AZD1222 recipients who got a second dose at roughly 4 weeks were pooled with those who got a second dose at roughly 12 weeks. Trial participants were enrolled by age into subgroups of 18-55, 56-69 and 70-plus years, and around 150, 29 and 61 TCR-sequenced participants, respectively, were included in these subgroups. TCR sequencing was performed for roughly 240 trial participants, of whom approximately 200 were given two doses of AZD1222 and some 25 were given two doses of MenACWY control vaccine. What the study reported, not specific to this receptor: Conclusions about previously exposed vaccinees are limited, since just five or six AZD1222 recipients were seropositive for SARS-CoV-2 at baseline. Participants were mostly white British, with more females than males. The authors suggested clonal diversity may have been underestimated. CD4 TCRs associated with the vaccine covered the entire spike protein, and the dominant responses were in regions 160-218 and 743-854. Reportedly, almost half of the unique spike-specific TCRs recognized epitopes lying outside the regions that are mutated in the B.1.351 and B.1.1.7 variants. Spike-specific TCR breadth and depth rose significantly after two AZD1222 doses compared with day 0 and with MenACWY recipients. No day 14 peak-response samples were available, so repertoires were characterized only after the peak T cell response. The 56-69-year group was small, and its depth increase did not reach significance, likely because of low power.

As to this clone: It lacks a known antigen. The record has no base qualities; no much larger clone is one base away. The sample holds other DNA sequences that translate to the same CDR3.

From its cysteine to its phenylalanine, the CDR3 spans 13 amino acids. Of all the DNA, just the CDR3 is kept, 39 bases in frame from base 1. The germline V gene (reference sequence) supplies CDR1 SEHNR and CDR2 FQNEAQ. V and J lose 0 bases and 6 bases, and a span of 6 bases separates them. The CDR3 regions of human TCRbeta chains were analyzed by immunosequencing. The source study handled its data this way. Repertoire TCRs were matched against a reference library of SARS-CoV-2-specific TCRs generated with the MIRA antigen-specificity platform. Breadth meant the fraction of unique TCRs that were SARS-CoV-2-associated, whereas depth meant the fraction of total T cells that were SARS-CoV-2-associated. Each spike-specific TCR was assigned to its reactive spike region and to a CD4 or CD8 class using the MIRA data. Log10-transformed breadth and depth values were compared by one-way ANOVA with Sidak's multiple comparisons tests. TCRdb took over this immuneACCESS table, retaining in-frame rearrangements with V and J assigned. Such tables are incomplete; in checked studies, under half of the missing clones stem from an unresolved V gene, and the remainder is unexplained. From that table come the V and J calls and clone size; the DNA was used to work out D and trimming. This sample is represented by around 120,000 clones; 90% of them were singletons. The ten largest clones take up 7.2% of the sample.

Sample time point, as interpreted from the label and publication: baseline before first vaccination. Vaccinee samples came from UK trials COV001 and COV002, including a single-blind randomized controlled phase 2/3 trial of AZD1222 (ChAdOx1 nCoV-19) in healthy adults. For TCRbeta chain sequencing, PBMC samples from trial participants were taken at day 0 and at day 28 after the second dose. Sequenced here: peripheral blood, sampled on day 0 of AZD1222 vaccination. This sequence uses TRBV7-9 and TRBJ2-1; the D call is tentative, TRBD1 or TRBD2, as each matches 5 bases. The sequence came from an adult in good health. The sequence in DNA is TGTGCCAGCAGCTTAGCGGGGGTCAATGAGCAGTTCTTC. It translates to CASSLAGVNEQFF.